The source of this TCR beta chain is a study of blood T cells in healthy people across ages. About the research overall: There was about one barcoded beta molecule captured by template switching per two T cells.

Germline V lookup: CDR1 SQVTM, CDR2 ANQGSEA. This CDR3 spans 15 amino acids. Trimming at V came to 6 bases and at J to 7 bases, leaving 15 bases not matched to a gene. With a J-beta primer mix and a sample-barcoded 5' primer, a second PCR ran about 7 to 11 cycles. Every sample returned 2.5 million or more CDR3-containing paired-end reads. Via MiXCR, TCRdb re-called the 5' RACE reads, giving one row per CDR3 protein. The sample consists of 700,000 to 900,000 distinct CDR3 sequences, around 24% of them appearing once. These data also formed part of another study, on T cells of mothers and their children. That publication notes: Comparable shaping of TCR recombination output by thymic selection was observed in related and unrelated pairs.

Sequencing was carried out using blood. This sequence was found in a boy between 10 and 17 years old in good health. The chain employs TRBV29-1 and TRBJ2-3; 8 bases agree with TRBD2. The CDR3 nucleotides read TGCAGCGTCGCAGCGGAGGGCGGGGGGCCGAATACGCAGTATTTT. It translates to CSVAAEGGGPNTQYF.